This T cell receptor (beta chain) was sequenced for a study of CD8+CD57+ T cells in acquired aplastic anemia. The template used for profiling TCR beta VDJ and CDR3 was genomic DNA. One entry per CDR3 protein, called by TCRdb with MiXCR from the reads. The data contain roughly 150,000 distinct CDR3 sequences, roughly 45% of them singletons. Trimming left V 5 bases short and J 1 base short, with 6 bases between. CDR1 SGHVS and CDR2 FQNEAQ come from the germline V gene. The CDR3 runs 13 residues. This clonotype was obtained from a human donor in good health. The sample consisted of sorted CD4+, CD8+, or CD8+CD57+ T cells (not recorded which) from PBMCs. The rearrangement joins TRBV7-8 to TRBJ2-4; no definite D call. The CDR3 nucleotides are TGTGCCAGCAGCCCCCGGGCCAAAAACATTCAGTACTTC. Protein product: CASSPRAKNIQYF.